Given below is one T cell receptor (beta chain) in context. The antigen is unknown. TCRdb called the reads again in MiXCR, with one record for every CDR3 protein. The sample contains some 700,000 distinct CDR3 sequences, less than 40% of which appear only once. The data derive from a study of T cell repertoires in cytomegalovirus infection. Across the study: Public TCR beta signatures were indicative of both CMV infection and a matching HLA type. General study points: Totalled public TCR beta family frequency picked out people who carried CMV plus the relevant HLA. CMV-specific HLA-C-restricted TCR beta clonotypes dominated the ex vivo response.

From germline, CDR1 is LNHDA and CDR2 SQIVND (reference sequence). This CDR3 spans 18 amino acids. V gave up 3 bases and J gave up 4 bases; unmatched junction bases: 11. The sample taken for sequencing was PBMCs. This clonotype was sampled from a human donor in good health (CMV status not recorded). Some clones in this sample may be carry-over from other donors' samples. The genes are TRBV19 and TRBJ2-1; 11 nucleotides line up with TRBD2. This chain's CDR3 is CASSISRTSGQIYNEQFF. The DNA of the CDR3 is TGTGCCAGTAGTATCTCTCGGACTAGCGGGCAGATATACAATGAGCAGTTCTTC.